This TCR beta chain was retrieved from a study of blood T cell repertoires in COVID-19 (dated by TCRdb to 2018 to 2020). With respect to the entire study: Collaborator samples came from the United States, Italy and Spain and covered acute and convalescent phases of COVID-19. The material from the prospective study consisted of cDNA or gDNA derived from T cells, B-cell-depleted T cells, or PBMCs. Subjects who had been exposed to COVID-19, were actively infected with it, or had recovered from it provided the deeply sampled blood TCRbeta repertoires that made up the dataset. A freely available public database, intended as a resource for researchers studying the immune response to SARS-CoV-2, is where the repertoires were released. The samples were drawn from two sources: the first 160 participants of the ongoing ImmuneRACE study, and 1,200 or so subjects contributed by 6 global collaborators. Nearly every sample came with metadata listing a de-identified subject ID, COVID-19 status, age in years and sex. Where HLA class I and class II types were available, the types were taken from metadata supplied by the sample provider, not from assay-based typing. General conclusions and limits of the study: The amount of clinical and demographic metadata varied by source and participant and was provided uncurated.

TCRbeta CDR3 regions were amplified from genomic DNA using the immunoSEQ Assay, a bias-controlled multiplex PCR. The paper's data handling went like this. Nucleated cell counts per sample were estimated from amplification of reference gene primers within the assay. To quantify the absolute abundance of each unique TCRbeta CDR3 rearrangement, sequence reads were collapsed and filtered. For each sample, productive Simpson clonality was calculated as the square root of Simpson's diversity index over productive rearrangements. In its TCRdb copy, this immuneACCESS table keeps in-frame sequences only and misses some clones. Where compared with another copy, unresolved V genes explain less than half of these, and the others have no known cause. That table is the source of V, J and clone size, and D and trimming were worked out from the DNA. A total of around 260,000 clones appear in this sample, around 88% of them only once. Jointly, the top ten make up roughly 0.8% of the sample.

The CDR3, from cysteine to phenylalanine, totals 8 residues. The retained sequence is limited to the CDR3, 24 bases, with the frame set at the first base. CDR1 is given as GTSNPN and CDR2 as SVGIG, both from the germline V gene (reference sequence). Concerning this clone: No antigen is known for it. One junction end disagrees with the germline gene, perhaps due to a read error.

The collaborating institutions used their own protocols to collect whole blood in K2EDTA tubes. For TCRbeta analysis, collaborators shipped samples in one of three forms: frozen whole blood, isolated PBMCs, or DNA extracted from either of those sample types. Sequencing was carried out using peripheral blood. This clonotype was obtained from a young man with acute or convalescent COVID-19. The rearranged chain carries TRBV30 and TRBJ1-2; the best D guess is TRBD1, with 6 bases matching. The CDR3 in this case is CAWSDRVF. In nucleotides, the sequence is TGTGCCTGGAGTGACAGGGTCTTC. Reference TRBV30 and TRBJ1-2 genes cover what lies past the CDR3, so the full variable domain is SQTIHQWPATLVQPVGSPLSLECTVEGTSNPNLYWYRQAAGRGLQLLFYSVGIGQISSEVPQNLSASRPQDRQFILSSKKLLLSDSGFYLCAWSDRVFGSGTRLTVV.